Listed here is a single T cell receptor (beta chain). This could be a read error, since a much larger clone is one nucleotide away. This record belongs to a study of neurological immune-mediated disorders. The unsorted libraries originated from 2 million PBMCs that had been stored at -80 C. V lost 5 bases, J lost 5 bases, and 10 bases lay in between. Germline CDR1 and CDR2: DFQATT and SNEGSKA (reference sequence). The CDR3 extends over 12 amino acids. One entry per CDR3 protein, called by TCRdb with MiXCR from the 5' RACE reads. The sample has just over 50,000 distinct CDR3 sequences; around 3.3% are singletons.

Sample: PBMCs. The clonotype originates from a man aged 35 to 55 with multiple sclerosis. V and J are TRBV20-1 and TRBJ2-1; possibly TRBD2 for D (5 bases). CDR3 nucleotides: TGCAGTGCTCGGGATGGGGACAATGAGCAGTTCTTC. Translated, it gives CSARDGDNEQFF.